These 29 T cell receptor beta chains came from one sample sequenced in a study of T cell responses to AZD1222 COVID-19 vaccine. This table comes from immunoSEQ multiplex PCR, and its TCRdb copy is limited to in-frame clones, with some not included. The sample lists tens of thousands of clones, approximately 81% occurring once. Source: peripheral blood, taken on day 0 of AZD1222 vaccination. These receptors were obtained from an adult in good health.

V usage is TRBV4-2 and J usage is TRBJ2-3; unclear D gene. Germline V gene lookup returns CDR1 LGHNA and CDR2 YNFKEQ. Trimming pared 0 bases from V and 5 bases from J, leaving 6 bases between. There are 13 residues in the CDR3. The CDR3 loop is CASSQEKGDTQYF. The CDR3 DNA reads as TGTGCCAGCAGCCAAGAGAAGGGAGATACGCAGTATTTT.

The chain employs TRBV20-1 and TRBJ1-2, with D possibly TRBD1 on 5 matching bases. V was trimmed by 3 bases and J by 5 bases, leaving 10 bases between them. In germline, CDR1 is DFQATT, CDR2 SNEGSKA (reference sequence). This CDR3 is 12 amino acids long. The CDR3 bases are TGCAGTGCTAGTTTGGGGGAATATGGCTACACCTTC. Protein sequence: CSASLGEYGYTF.

The V and J genes are TRBV29-1 and TRBJ1-5, with D possibly being TRBD1 (5 bases). This CDR3 region has 12 residues. V gave up 4 bases and J gave up 4 bases, with 8 bases separating them. Germline V lookup: CDR1 SQVTM, CDR2 ANQGSEA. CDR3 DNA: TGCAGCGTTGCCAACAGGAATCAGCCCCAGCATTTT. This translates into CSVANRNQPQHF.

This clone showed up just once. The CDR3 DNA reads as TGTGCCAGCAGCCGCCGGACAGGGAATAACTATGGCTACACCTTC. Protein product: CASSRRTGNNYGYTF. This chain uses TRBV5-6 with TRBJ1-2; 8 nucleotides match TRBD1. Germline loops: CDR1 SGHDT, CDR2 YYEEEE. Trimming removed 4 bases from V and 1 base from J; junction bases left unmatched: 6. The CDR3 covers 15 residues.

The V call is TRBV19, the J call TRBJ1-6, with 8 bases identical to TRBD1. The CDR3 contains 17 residues. Germline V gives CDR1 LNHDA, CDR2 SQIVND (reference sequence). V lost 5 bases to trimming and J lost 14 bases; unmatched junction nucleotides: 20. The CDR3 bases are TGTGCCAGTAGTCTCCGGGGAGGGACAGGTGATATCCGATCCCTCCACTTT. Translated: CASSLRGGTGDIRSLHF.

The chain combines TRBV2 with TRBJ1-5; D is unclear. Germline CDR1 and CDR2: SNHLY and FYNNEI. V was trimmed by 5 bases and J by 4 bases, leaving 9 bases between them. The CDR3 has 13 amino acids. CDR3 sequence: CASSIQWNQPQHF. CDR3 DNA: TGTGCCAGCAGTATTCAGTGGAATCAGCCCCAGCATTTT.

The V and J genes are TRBV11-2 and TRBJ1-5, with D perhaps TRBD1 (5 bases). Germline V gene data show CDR1 as SGHAT and CDR2 as FQNNGV. There are 16 residues in the CDR3. The ends were cut back, 5 bases at V and 4 bases at J, with 18 bases in the middle. CDR3 in DNA: TGTGCCAGCAGCGGTGGGGCCGGGTCAGCTAATCAGCCCCAGCATTTT. Translated: CASSGGAGSANQPQHF.

This rearrangement joins TRBV11-2 to TRBJ1-2; D uncertain. CDR3 length equals 16 residues. Trimming took off 0 bases at V and 0 bases at J, with 11 bases between the two ends. CDR1 is SGHAT, CDR2 FQNNGV, per germline. Here the CDR3 reads CASSLDLARSNYGYTF. The DNA of the CDR3 is TGTGCCAGCAGCTTAGATTTAGCAAGATCTAACTATGGCTACACCTTC.

V is TRBV3-1 (or the pseudogene TRBV3-2) and J is TRBJ1-2; D is possibly TRBD1 (5 bases). Germline loops: CDR1 LGHDT, CDR2 YNNKEL (reference sequence). With 1 base removed from V and 7 bases from J, the gap between germline ends came to 10 bases. CDR3 length: 13 residues. This CDR3 is CASSQGTKGGYTF. The CDR3 DNA sequence: TGTGCCAGCAGCCAAGGGACAAAGGGTGGCTACACCTTC.

This clone was detected only once. The chain uses TRBV9 and TRBJ2-2; possibly TRBD1 for D (5 bases). The CDR3 totals 16 residues. Trimming pared 0 bases from V and 0 bases from J, leaving 9 bases between. From germline, CDR1 is SGDLS and CDR2 YYNGEE. DNA of the CDR3: TGTGCCAGCAGCGTAGGACAGTTCTCGAACACCGGGGAGCTGTTTTTT. It encodes CASSVGQFSNTGELFF.

The chain is built from TRBV5-8 and TRBJ2-7, with D possibly matching TRBD2 (5 bases). V lost 4 bases, J lost 1 base, and 12 bases lay in between. Germline assignment: CDR1 SGHTS and CDR2 YDEGEE. This CDR3 is built from 14 residues. CDR3 residues: CASSGLTGSYEQYF. Written as DNA, the CDR3 is TGTGCCAGCAGCGGCCTGACGGGGTCCTACGAGCAGTACTTC.

This clone was observed once. This chain connects TRBV25-1 to TRBJ1-1; D perhaps matches TRBD1 (5 bases). Trimming took 5 bases from V and 4 from J, leaving 11 bases between them. The CDR3 totals 13 residues. The germline gives CDR1 MGHDK, CDR2 SYGVNS. Here the CDR3 DNA reads TGTGCCAGCAGTTCAACAGGATCCACTGAAGCTTTCTTT. Its protein product is CASSSTGSTEAFF.

This clone has just one count. The CDR3 here is CASSIADLTGTQYF. The CDR3 bases are TGTGCCAGTAGTATAGCCGACTTGACGGGGACCCAGTACTTC. The V gene is TRBV19, the J gene TRBJ2-5; D gene ambiguous. CDR1 and CDR2 (germline): LNHDA, SQIVND (reference sequence). This CDR3 has 14 residues. Between the trimmed V and J ends, which lost 1 base and 7 bases, there was a span of 13 bases.

The rearrangement uses TRBV24-1 and TRBJ2-5; weak D call: TRBD2 (5 bases). The CDR3 length is 14 residues. CDR1 and CDR2 (germline): KGHDR, SFDVKD. V was cut by 4 bases and J by 4 bases, with 12 bases left in between. This chain's CDR3 is CATSDPGIPETQYF. The CDR3 DNA reads TGTGCCACCAGTGACCCCGGGATCCCAGAGACCCAGTACTTC.

The V call is TRBV10-3, the J call TRBJ1-2, with a weak D call TRBD1 (5 bases). Trimming left V 4 bases short and J 3 bases short, with 15 bases between. Germline values: CDR1 ENHRY, CDR2 SYGVKD. The CDR3 contains 15 residues. CDR3 nucleotide sequence: TGTGCCATCAGTGCGGGGGGGGAGGAGTACTATGGCTACACCTTC. Protein product: CAISAGGEEYYGYTF.

V usage is TRBV2 and J usage is TRBJ1-1, with TRBD1 identical over 7 bases. J gave up 5 bases and V 5 bases, and 5 bases lay outside the gene matches. The CDR3 loop spans 13 amino acids. Per the germline V gene, CDR1 is SNHLY and CDR2 is FYNNEI. The CDR3 sequence is CASSSQGQTEAFF. CDR3 coding DNA: TGTGCCAGCAGTTCACAGGGGCAAACTGAAGCTTTCTTT.

This clone has a single count. The rearrangement joins TRBV11-3 to TRBJ1-6; 9 nucleotides line up with TRBD1. The V gene end was trimmed by 0 bases and the J gene end by 7 bases; junction bases not matched to a gene: 4. The CDR3 is 16 amino acids. The germline V gene encodes CDR1 SGHNT and CDR2 YENEEA. CDR3 in DNA: TGTGCCAGCAGCTTAGAGGGACAGGGATGGAATTCACCCCTCCACTTT. This codes for CASSLEGQGWNSPLHF.

The chain joins TRBV19 to TRBJ1-1; D is uncertain. CDR1 and CDR2 (germline): LNHDA, SQIVND (reference sequence). The CDR3 loop spans 15 amino acids. The ends were cut back, 9 bases at V and 3 bases at J, with 20 bases in the middle. Here the CDR3 reads CASGPLGESDTEAFF. DNA for the CDR3: TGTGCCAGCGGCCCATTGGGCGAGTCCGACACTGAAGCTTTCTTT.

This clone showed up just a few times. This chain joins TRBV21-1 and TRBJ1-2. TRBV21-1 is recorded as a pseudogene. CDR3 length: 16 amino acids. In nucleotides, the CDR3 is TGTGCCAGCAGCAAAAAAGGTTACAGGGAGGGCTATGGCTACACCTTC. Translated: CASSKKGYREGYGYTF.

This chain joins TRBV7-2 and TRBJ1-6; no clear D. The length of the CDR3 is 14 residues. V gave up 5 bases and J gave up 1 base, with 6 bases separating them. The germline V gene has CDR1 SGHTA and CDR2 FQGNSA. CDR3 in DNA: TGTGCCAGCAGCCTAGGGTCCTATAATTCACCCCTCCACTTT. Protein sequence: CASSLGSYNSPLHF.

The chain couples TRBV2 to TRBJ1-2; D not resolved. Trimming took off 5 bases at V and 4 bases at J, with 14 bases between the two ends. This CDR3 contains 14 residues. Germline V gives CDR1 SNHLY, CDR2 FYNNEI. CDR3 protein: CASSLGQTTYGYTF. The CDR3 DNA reads as TGTGCCAGCAGTCTCGGGCAGACCACCTATGGCTACACCTTC.

The chain has TRBV5-4 and TRBJ1-4; D is ambiguous. The V gene's germline CDR1 is SGHNT and CDR2 YYREEE (reference sequence). The ends were cut back, 4 bases at V and 0 bases at J, with 7 bases in the middle. The CDR3 consists of 14 residues. This chain's CDR3 is CASSLDATNEKLFF. Here the CDR3 DNA reads TGTGCCAGCAGCCTAGACGCAACTAATGAAAAACTGTTTTTT.

V gene TRBV6-5 combines with J gene TRBJ2-5, with a tentative D call TRBD2 (5 bases). Trimming removed 4 bases from V and 0 bases from J, with 15 bases in between. Germline CDR1 and CDR2: MNHEY and SVGAGI. The CDR3 length is 16 residues. The CDR3 region is CASSSWYSGYQETQYF. The CDR3 DNA reads as TGTGCCAGCAGTTCCTGGTACTCGGGGTACCAAGAGACCCAGTACTTC.

The chain combines TRBV25-1 with TRBJ1-3, with a possible D match to TRBD1 (5 bases). Trimming shortened V by 6 bases and J by 6 bases, and 15 bases separated the two germline ends. Germline V gene lookup returns CDR1 MGHDK and CDR2 SYGVNS. The CDR3 contains 14 residues. CDR3 DNA sequence: TGTGCCAGCAGCGCCTCTGGGGGTACAAACACCATATATTTT. It translates to CASSASGGTNTIYF.

The chain recombines TRBV6-5 with TRBJ2-7; D assignment may be TRBD1 or TRBD2 (7 bases each). This CDR3 region has 15 residues. The germline V gene encodes CDR1 MNHEY and CDR2 SVGAGI. Trimming cost V 4 bases and J 5 bases, with 18 bases left between them. CDR3 loop: CASSFSPTGRDEQYF. The DNA for the CDR3 is TGTGCCAGCAGTTTTTCCCCGACAGGGAGGGACGAGCAGTACTTC.

The chain uses TRBV28 and TRBJ1-1; 9 nucleotides line up with TRBD1. Germline CDR1 MDHEN, CDR2 SYDVKM. Trimming at V came to 5 bases and at J to 4 bases, leaving 8 bases not matched to a gene. This CDR3 has 15 residues. The CDR3 protein is CASSPHRGPGTEAFF. DNA for the CDR3: TGTGCCAGCAGTCCCCACAGGGGGCCGGGCACTGAAGCTTTCTTT. Together with reference TRBV28 and TRBJ1-1, the CDR3 gives the full variable domain: DVKVTQSSRYLVKRTGEKVFLECVQDMDHENMFWYRQDPGLGLRLIYFSYDVKMKEKGDIPEGYSVSREKKERFSLILESASTNQTSMYLCASSPHRGPGTEAFFGQGTRLTVV.

This clone was counted between two and nine times. The chain employs TRBV30 and TRBJ2-1, with no clear D. The CDR3 has 13 residues. Trimming cost V 0 bases and J 8 bases, with 11 bases left between them. The germline gives CDR1 GTSNPN, CDR2 SVGIG (reference sequence). The CDR3 nucleotides are TGTGCCTGGAGTGTAACGAGTTTTGATGAGCAGTTCTTC. It is translated as CAWSVTSFDEQFF.

CDR3 sequence: CASSERSRVTPKYEQYF. In nucleotides, the CDR3 is TGTGCCAGCAGTGAAAGATCCCGGGTCACCCCTAAATACGAGCAGTACTTC. The chain combines TRBV2 with TRBJ2-7, with unresolved D. The CDR3 loop spans 17 amino acids. From germline, CDR1 is SNHLY and CDR2 FYNNEI. V gave up 2 bases and J gave up 4 bases, with 21 bases separating them.

The genes are TRBV6-5 and TRBJ1-2, with TRBD1 matching over 8 bases. The J segment lost 5 bases and the V segment lost 4 bases, leaving 3 bases of the junction unmatched. The CDR3 is made up of 13 amino acids. Germline CDR1 is MNHEY and CDR2 is SVGAGI. Written as DNA, the CDR3 is TGTGCCAGCAGTTTATACAGGGGGTATGGCTACACCTTC. Its translation: CASSLYRGYGYTF.